A single sample is the source of the 5 T cell receptor beta chains below, sequenced in a study of cytomegalovirus exposure and HLA in healthy donors. PCR was performed using 60 Vbeta and 13 Jbeta primers. Assay: immunoSEQ multiplex PCR; the TCRdb copy retains only in-frame clones and omits some. The sample holds some 190,000 clones, 65% to 85% seen once. Sequencing input: PBMCs. These receptor sequences come from a woman aged 18-29 years in good health and CMV-seronegative.

This clone appeared once. The chain carries TRBV2 and TRBJ1-5; D might be TRBD1 (5 bases). Trimming shortened V by 5 bases and J by 1 base, and 15 bases separated the two germline ends. This CDR3 spans 16 amino acids. CDR1 SNHLY and CDR2 FYNNEI come from the germline V gene. The CDR3 DNA reads as TGTGCCAGCAGTAACGGAAGACAGCGCAGCAATCAGCCCCAGCATTTT. Protein: CASSNGRQRSNQPQHF.

The rearrangement joins TRBV6-4 to TRBJ2-1; TRBD2 agrees at 15 bases. The CDR3 contains 16 residues. V was clipped by 5 bases and J by 7 bases; unmatched bases: 6. Germline CDR1 MRHNA, CDR2 SNTAGT. The chain's CDR3 is CASSRGTSGGWNEQFF. The CDR3 region has the DNA TGTGCCAGCAGTCGGGGGACTAGCGGGGGGTGGAATGAGCAGTTCTTC.

The chain carries TRBV19 and TRBJ2-2; TRBD2 is a possible D gene (6 bases). Between the trimmed V and J ends, which lost 7 bases and 1 base, there was a span of 19 bases. The V gene's germline CDR1 is LNHDA and CDR2 SQIVND (reference sequence). The CDR3 consists of 17 residues. The CDR3, as DNA: TGTGCCAGTAACCTCAGGTCAGCGGGTTTGAACACCGGGGAGCTGTTTTTT. Translating gives CASNLRSAGLNTGELFF.

The gene calls are TRBV7-2 and TRBJ1-5; 7 nucleotides line up with TRBD1. Germline loops: CDR1 SGHTA, CDR2 FQGNSA. V shed 5 bases and J 0 bases; nucleotides not matched to a gene: 10. The CDR3 totals 17 residues. CDR3 loop: CASSHGTADFSNQPQHF. The CDR3 bases are TGTGCCAGCAGCCACGGGACAGCAGATTTTAGCAATCAGCCCCAGCATTTT.

CDR3 sequence: CASSLLAGGSTGELFF. The CDR3 coding sequence is TGTGCCAGCAGTCTTCTAGCGGGAGGGTCCACCGGGGAGCTGTTTTTT. The rearrangement uses TRBV28 and TRBJ2-2; TRBD2 matches at 12 bases. V was clipped by 5 bases and J by 4 bases; unmatched bases: 5. Germline V lookup: CDR1 MDHEN, CDR2 SYDVKM. The CDR3 totals 16 residues.